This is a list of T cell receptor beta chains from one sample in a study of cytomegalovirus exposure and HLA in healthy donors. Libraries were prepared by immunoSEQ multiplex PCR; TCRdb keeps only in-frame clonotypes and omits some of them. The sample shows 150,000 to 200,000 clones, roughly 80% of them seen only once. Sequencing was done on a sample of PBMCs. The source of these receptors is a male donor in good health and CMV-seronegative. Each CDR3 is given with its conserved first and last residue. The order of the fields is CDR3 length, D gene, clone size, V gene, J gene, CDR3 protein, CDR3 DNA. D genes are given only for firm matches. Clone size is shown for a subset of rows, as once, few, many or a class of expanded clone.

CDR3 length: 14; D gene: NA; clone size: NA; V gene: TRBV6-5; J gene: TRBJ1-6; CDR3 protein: CASSSWGWNSPLHF; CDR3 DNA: TGTGCCAGCAGTTCATGGGGCTGGAATTCACCCCTCCACTTT
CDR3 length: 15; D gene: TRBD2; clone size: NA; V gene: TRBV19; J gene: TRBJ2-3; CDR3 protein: CASTIRGSGGYTQYF; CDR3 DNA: TGTGCCAGTACGATCCGGGGTAGCGGGGGATATACGCAGTATTTT
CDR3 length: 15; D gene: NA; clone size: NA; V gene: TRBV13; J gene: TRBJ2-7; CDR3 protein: CASSPPGGGPYEQYF; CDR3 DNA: TGTGCCAGCAGTCCCCCTGGGGGGGGGCCCTACGAGCAGTACTTC
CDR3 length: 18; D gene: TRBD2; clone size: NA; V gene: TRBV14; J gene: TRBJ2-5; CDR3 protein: CASSRVVGGKDGQETQYF; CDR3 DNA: TGTGCCAGCAGCCGTGTTGTGGGGGGGAAGGATGGCCAAGAGACCCAGTACTTC
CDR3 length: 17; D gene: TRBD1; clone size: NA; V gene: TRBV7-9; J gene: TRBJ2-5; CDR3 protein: CASSLAPGTGIGETQYF; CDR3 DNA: TGTGCCAGCAGCTTAGCGCCCGGGACAGGGATCGGTGAGACCCAGTACTTC
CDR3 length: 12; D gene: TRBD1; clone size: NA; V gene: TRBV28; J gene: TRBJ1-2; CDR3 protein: CASTLTGNGYTF; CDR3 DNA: TGTGCCAGCACCTTGACAGGGAACGGCTACACCTTC
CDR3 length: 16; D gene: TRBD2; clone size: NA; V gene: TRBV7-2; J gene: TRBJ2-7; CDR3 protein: CASSLGGSGGGYEQYF; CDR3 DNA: TGTGCCAGCAGCTTAGGTGGTAGCGGGGGGGGTTACGAGCAGTACTTC
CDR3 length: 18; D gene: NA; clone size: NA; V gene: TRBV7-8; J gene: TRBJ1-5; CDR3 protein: CASSLGFRKPYSNQPQHF; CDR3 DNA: TGTGCCAGCAGCTTAGGATTTAGAAAACCGTATAGCAATCAGCCCCAGCATTTT
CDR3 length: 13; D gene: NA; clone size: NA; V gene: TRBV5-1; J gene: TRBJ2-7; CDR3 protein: CASRKDSSYEQYF; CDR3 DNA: TGCGCCAGCAGAAAGGACAGTTCCTACGAGCAGTACTTC
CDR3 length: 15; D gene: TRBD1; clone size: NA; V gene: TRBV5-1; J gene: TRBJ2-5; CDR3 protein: CASSLGDRGTETQYF; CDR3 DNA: TGCGCCAGCAGCCTAGGGGACAGGGGTACGGAGACCCAGTACTTC
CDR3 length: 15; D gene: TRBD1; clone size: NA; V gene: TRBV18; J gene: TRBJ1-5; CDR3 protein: CASSTGQVFNQPQHF; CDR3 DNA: TGTGCCAGCTCGACGGGACAGGTCTTCAATCAGCCCCAGCATTTT
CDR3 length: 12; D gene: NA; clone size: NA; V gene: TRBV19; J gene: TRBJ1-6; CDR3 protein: CASSDMFSPLHF; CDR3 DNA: TGTGCCAGTAGTGACATGTTTTCACCCCTCCACTTT
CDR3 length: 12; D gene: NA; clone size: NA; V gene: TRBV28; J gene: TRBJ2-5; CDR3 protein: CASNLPPGIEYF; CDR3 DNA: TGTGCCAGCAACCTCCCCCCGGGAATAGAGTACTTC
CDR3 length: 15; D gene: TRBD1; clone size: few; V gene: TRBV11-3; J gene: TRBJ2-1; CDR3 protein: CASSAGQGVTRGQFF; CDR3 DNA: TGTGCCAGCAGCGCTGGGCAGGGGGTCACGCGAGGCCAGTTCTTC
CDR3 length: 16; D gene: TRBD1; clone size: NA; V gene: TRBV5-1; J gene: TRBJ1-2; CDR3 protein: CASSKGDRGVNYGYTF; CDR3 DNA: TGCGCCAGCAGCAAGGGGGACAGGGGGGTTAACTATGGCTACACCTTC
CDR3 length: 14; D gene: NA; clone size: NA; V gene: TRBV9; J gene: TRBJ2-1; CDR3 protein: CASSVDGAYNEQFF; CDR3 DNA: TGTGCCAGCAGCGTAGACGGAGCCTACAATGAGCAGTTCTTC
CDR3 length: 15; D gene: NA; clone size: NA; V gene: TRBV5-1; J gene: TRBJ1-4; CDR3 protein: CASSLQGSTNEKLFF; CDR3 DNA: TGCGCCAGCAGCCTACAGGGCTCAACTAATGAAAAACTGTTTTTT
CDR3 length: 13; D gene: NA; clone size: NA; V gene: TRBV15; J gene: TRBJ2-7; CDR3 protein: CATSSDRFYEQYF; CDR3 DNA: TGTGCCACCAGCAGCGACAGGTTCTACGAGCAGTACTTC
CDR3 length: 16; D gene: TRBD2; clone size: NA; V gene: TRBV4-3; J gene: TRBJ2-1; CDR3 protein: CASSQESSGFYNEQFF; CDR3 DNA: TGCGCCAGCAGCCAAGAATCTAGCGGATTCTACAATGAGCAGTTCTTC
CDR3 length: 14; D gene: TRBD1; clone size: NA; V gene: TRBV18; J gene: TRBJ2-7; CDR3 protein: CASSDRWDSREQYF; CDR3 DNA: TGTGCCAGCTCCGACAGATGGGACAGCCGCGAGCAGTACTTC
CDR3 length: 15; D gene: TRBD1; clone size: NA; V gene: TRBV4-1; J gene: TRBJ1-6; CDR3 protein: CASRFRDSLNSPLHF; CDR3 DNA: TGCGCCAGCAGGTTCCGGGACAGCCTTAATTCACCCCTCCACTTT
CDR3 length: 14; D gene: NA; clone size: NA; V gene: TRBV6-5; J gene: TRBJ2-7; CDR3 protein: CASSPRGGRYEQYF; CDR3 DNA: TGTGCCAGCAGTCCCAGGGGCGGGAGATACGAGCAGTACTTC
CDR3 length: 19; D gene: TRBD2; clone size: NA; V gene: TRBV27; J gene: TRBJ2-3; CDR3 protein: CASSRQLLAGHSSTDTQYF; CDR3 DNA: TGTGCCAGCAGCAGACAGTTACTAGCGGGACACTCTAGCACAGATACGCAGTATTTT
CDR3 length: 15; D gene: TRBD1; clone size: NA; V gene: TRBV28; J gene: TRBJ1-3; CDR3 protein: CASSKQGNSGNTIYF; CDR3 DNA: TGTGCCAGCAGTAAACAGGGGAACTCTGGAAACACCATATATTTT
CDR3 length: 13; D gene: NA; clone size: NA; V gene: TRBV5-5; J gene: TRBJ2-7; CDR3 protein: CARGGELYYEQYF; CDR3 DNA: TGTGCCAGGGGGGGTGAGCTCTACTACGAGCAGTACTTC
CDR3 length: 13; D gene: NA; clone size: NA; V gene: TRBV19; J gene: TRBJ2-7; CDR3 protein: CASSMPGTYEQYF; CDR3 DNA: TGTGCCAGTAGTATGCCAGGGACCTACGAGCAGTACTTC
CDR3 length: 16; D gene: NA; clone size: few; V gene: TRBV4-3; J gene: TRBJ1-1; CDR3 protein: CASSQGGGMMNTEAFF; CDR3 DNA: TGCGCCAGCAGCCAAGGCGGAGGGATGATGAACACTGAAGCTTTCTTT
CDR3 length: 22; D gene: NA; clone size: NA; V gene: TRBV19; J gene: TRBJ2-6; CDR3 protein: CASSLFPVQHRSVKAGANVLTF; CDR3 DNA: TGTGCCAGTAGTTTATTCCCCGTTCAGCACAGGTCGGTGAAAGCTGGGGCCAACGTCCTGACTTTC
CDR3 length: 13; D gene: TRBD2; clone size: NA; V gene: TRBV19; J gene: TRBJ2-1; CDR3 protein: CASAWREGGEQFF; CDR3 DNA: TGTGCCAGTGCGTGGCGGGAGGGGGGTGAGCAGTTCTTC
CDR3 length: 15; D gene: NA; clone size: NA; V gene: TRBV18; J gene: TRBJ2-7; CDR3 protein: CASSPSAGRLGEQYF; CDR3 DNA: TGTGCCAGCTCACCATCGGCAGGGAGGTTAGGCGAGCAGTACTTC
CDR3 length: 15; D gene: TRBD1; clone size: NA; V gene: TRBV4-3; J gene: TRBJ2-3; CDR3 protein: CASSQAGQGTYTQYF; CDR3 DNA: TGCGCCAGCAGCCAAGCGGGACAGGGGACCTATACGCAGTATTTT
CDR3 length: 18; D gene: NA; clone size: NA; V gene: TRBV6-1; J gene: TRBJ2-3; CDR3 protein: CASSESWGSGHGTDTQYF; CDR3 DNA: TGTGCCAGCAGTGAATCATGGGGTAGCGGCCATGGCACAGATACGCAGTATTTT
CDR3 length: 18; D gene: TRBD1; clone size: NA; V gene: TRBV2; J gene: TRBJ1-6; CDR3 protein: CASSAPMGQGSYNSPLHF; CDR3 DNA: TGTGCCAGCAGTGCACCAATGGGACAGGGGTCCTATAATTCACCCCTCCACTTT
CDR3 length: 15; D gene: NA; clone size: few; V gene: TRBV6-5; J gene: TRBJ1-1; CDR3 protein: CASSYRRVQWAEAFF; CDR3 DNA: TGTGCCAGCAGTTACCGCAGGGTTCAATGGGCTGAAGCTTTCTTT
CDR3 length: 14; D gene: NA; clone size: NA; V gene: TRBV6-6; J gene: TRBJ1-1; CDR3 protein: CASSYAGFRTEAFF; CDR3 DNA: TGTGCCAGCAGTTACGCAGGGTTTCGCACTGAAGCTTTCTTT
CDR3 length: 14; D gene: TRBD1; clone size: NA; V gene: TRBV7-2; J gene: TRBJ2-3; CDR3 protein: CASSGTGGSDTQYF; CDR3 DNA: TGTGCCAGCAGCGGGACAGGGGGATCAGATACGCAGTATTTT
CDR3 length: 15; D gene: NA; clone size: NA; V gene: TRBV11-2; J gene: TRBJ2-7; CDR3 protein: CASSLAPTDSYEQYF; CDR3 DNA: TGTGCCAGCAGCTTAGCACCGACAGACTCCTACGAGCAGTACTTC
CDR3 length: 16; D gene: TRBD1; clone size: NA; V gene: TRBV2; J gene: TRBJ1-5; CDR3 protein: CASSHLGQGSNQPQHF; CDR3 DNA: TGTGCCAGCAGCCATTTAGGACAGGGGAGCAATCAGCCCCAGCATTTT
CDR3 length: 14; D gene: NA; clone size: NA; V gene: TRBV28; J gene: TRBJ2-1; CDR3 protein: CASSFGQINNEQFF; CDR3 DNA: TGTGCCAGCAGTTTTGGCCAGATAAACAATGAGCAGTTCTTC
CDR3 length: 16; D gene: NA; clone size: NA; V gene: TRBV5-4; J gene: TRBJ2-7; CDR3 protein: CASSLAPGQGTYEQYF; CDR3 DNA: TGTGCCAGCAGCTTGGCCCCTGGCCAGGGAACCTACGAGCAGTACTTC
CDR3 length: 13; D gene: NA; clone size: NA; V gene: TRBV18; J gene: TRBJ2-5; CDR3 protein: CASSPRTSETQYF; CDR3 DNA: TGTGCCAGCTCACCCAGGACATCAGAGACCCAGTACTTC
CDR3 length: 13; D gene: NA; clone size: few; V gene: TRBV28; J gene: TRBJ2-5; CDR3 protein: CASSSLGAETQYF; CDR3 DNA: TGTGCCAGCAGTTCCCTTGGGGCGGAGACCCAGTACTTC
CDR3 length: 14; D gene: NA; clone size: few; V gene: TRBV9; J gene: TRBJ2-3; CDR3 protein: CASSEGGSTDTQYF; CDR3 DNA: TGTGCCAGCAGTGAGGGAGGATCCACAGATACGCAGTATTTT
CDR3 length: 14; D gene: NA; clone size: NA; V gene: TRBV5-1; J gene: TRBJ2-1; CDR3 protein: CASSLSYSYNEQFF; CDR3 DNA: TGCGCCAGCAGCTTGAGCTATTCTTACAATGAGCAGTTCTTC
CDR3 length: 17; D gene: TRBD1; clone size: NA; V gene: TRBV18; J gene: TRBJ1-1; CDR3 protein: CASSRGQGRAPGTEAFF; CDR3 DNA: TGTGCCAGCTCCCGAGGACAGGGACGGGCCCCAGGCACTGAAGCTTTCTTT
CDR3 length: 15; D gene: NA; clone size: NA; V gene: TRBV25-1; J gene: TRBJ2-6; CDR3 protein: CASSASGVGANVLTF; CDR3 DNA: TGTGCCAGCAGTGCCTCGGGGGTCGGGGCCAACGTCCTGACTTTC
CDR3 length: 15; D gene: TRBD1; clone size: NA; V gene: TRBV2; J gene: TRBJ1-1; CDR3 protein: CASSDPGQPNTEAFF; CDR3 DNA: TGTGCCAGCAGCGACCCGGGACAGCCGAACACTGAAGCTTTCTTT
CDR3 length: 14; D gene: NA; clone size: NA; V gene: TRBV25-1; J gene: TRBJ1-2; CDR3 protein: CASSESAWGGGYTF; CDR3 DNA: TGTGCCAGCAGTGAATCTGCCTGGGGGGGTGGCTACACCTTC
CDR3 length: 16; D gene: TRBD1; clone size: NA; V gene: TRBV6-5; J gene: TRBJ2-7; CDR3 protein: CASSYSKGALPYEQYF; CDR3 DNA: TGTGCCAGCAGTTACTCAAAGGGGGCGCTGCCCTACGAGCAGTACTTC